This T cell receptor (beta chain) was identified during a study of T cell responses to AZD1222 COVID-19 vaccine. V gave up 7 bases and J gave up 2 bases, with 21 bases separating them. The germline CDR1 and CDR2 sequences are SGHTA and FQGNSA. The CDR3 runs 17 residues. Study results and limitations: Clonal diversity was possibly underestimated, and white British individuals and females predominated among donors. Without day 14 samples, only post-peak T cell repertoires were studied.

Sequencing used immunoSEQ multiplex PCR; TCRdb keeps in-frame clones, though not all of them. In the table there are about 150,000 clones, about 85% of which are singletons. This clone was detected a few times. The antigen is not known. The TCR comes from an adult in good health. This chain links TRBV7-2 with TRBJ2-1; D could derive from TRBD1 or TRBD2 (5 bases each). The sequencing used peripheral blood, collected on day 0 of AZD1222 vaccination. CDR3 nucleotide sequence: TGTGCCAGCATCCTATTCGGTCGTCGAGGGGCCTACAATGAGCAGTTCTTC. Encoded protein: CASILFGRRGAYNEQFF.